This T cell receptor beta chain derives from a study of cytomegalovirus exposure and HLA in healthy donors. Here immunoSEQ multiplex PCR was the method, and the copy in TCRdb shows in-frame clones only, minus some. The table includes over 60,000 clones, 85% to 95% detected once. The sample was PBMCs. This receptor was taken from a man aged 18 to 29 in good health and CMV-seronegative.

This chain's CDR3 is CASSLSGANSYNEQFF. The DNA for the CDR3 is TGTGCCAGCAGCTTGTCGGGTGCCAACTCCTACAATGAGCAGTTCTTC. The chain joins TRBV5-6 to TRBJ2-1; D is unclear. Germline assignment: CDR1 SGHDT and CDR2 YYEEEE. The CDR3 is 16 residues long. V was shortened by 1 base and J by 0 bases, with 11 bases between the two germline ends.